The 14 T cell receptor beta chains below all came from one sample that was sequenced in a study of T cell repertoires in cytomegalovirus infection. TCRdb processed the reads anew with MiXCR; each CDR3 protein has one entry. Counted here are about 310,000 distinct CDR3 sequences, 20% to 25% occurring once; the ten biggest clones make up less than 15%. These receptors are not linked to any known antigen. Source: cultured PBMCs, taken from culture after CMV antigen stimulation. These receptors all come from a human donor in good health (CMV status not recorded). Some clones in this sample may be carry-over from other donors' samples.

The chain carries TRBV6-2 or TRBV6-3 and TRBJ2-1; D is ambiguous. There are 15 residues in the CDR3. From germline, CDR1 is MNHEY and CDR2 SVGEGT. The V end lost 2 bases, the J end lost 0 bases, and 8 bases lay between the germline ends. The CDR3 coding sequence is TGTGCCAGCAGTTACGTCGGCAGCTCCTACAATGAGCAGTTCTTC. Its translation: CASSYVGSSYNEQFF.

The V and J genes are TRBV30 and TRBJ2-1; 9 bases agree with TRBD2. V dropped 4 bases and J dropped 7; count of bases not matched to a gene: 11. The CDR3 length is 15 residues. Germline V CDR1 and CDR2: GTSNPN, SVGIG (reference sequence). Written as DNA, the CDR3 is TGTGCCTGGACGGGTAGCGGGAGATCTGGGAATGAGCAGTTCTTC. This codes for CAWTGSGRSGNEQFF.

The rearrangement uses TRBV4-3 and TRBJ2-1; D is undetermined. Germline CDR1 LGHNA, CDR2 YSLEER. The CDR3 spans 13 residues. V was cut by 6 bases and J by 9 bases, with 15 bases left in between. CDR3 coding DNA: TGCGCCAGCAGTCCAGGCGGCGAGCTTGAGCAGTTCTTC. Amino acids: CASSPGGELEQFF.

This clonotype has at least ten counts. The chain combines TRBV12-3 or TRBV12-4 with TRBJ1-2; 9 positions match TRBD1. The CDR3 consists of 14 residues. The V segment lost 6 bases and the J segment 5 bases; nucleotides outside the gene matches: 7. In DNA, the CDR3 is TGTGCCAGCAGGGGCAGACAGGGGGGATATGGCTACACCTTC. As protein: CASRGRQGGYGYTF.

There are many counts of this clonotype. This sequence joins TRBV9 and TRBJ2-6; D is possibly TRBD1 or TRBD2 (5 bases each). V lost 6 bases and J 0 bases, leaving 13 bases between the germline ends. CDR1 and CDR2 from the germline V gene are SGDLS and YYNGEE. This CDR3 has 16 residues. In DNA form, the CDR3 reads TGTGCCAGCAACCCCGGGGCTAGCTCTGGGGCCAACGTCCTGACTTTC. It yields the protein CASNPGASSGANVLTF.

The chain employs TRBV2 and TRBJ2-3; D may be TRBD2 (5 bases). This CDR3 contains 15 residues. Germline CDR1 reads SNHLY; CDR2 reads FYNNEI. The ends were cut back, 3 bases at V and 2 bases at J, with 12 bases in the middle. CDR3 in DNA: TGTGCCAGCAGTGAGACGAGGGATCCCACAGATACGCAGTATTTT. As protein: CASSETRDPTDTQYF.

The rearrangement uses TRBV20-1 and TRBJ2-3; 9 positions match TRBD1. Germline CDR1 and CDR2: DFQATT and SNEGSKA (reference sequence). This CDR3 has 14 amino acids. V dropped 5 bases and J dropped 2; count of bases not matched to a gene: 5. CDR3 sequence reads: CSASGTGLTDTQYF. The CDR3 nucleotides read TGCAGTGCTTCGGGGACAGGGCTCACAGATACGCAGTATTTT.

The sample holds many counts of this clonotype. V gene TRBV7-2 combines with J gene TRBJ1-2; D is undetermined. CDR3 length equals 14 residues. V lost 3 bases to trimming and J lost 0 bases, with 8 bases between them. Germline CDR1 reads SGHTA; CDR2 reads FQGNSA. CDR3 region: CASSLPGANYGYTF. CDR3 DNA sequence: TGTGCCAGCAGCTTGCCAGGAGCTAACTATGGCTACACCTTC.

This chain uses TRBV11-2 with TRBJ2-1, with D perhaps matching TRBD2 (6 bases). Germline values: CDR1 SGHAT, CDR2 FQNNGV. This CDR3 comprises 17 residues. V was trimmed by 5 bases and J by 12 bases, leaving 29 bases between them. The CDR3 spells CASSNYRFRDFLWGQFF. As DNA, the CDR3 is TGTGCCAGCAGCAATTACCGATTCCGGGACTTCCTTTGGGGGCAGTTCTTC.

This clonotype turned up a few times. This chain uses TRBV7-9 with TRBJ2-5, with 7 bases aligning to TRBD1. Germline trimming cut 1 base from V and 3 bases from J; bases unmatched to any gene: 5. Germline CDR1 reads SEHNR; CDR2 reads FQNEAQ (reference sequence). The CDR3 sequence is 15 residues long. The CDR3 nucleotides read TGTGCCAGCAGCTTAGTAGACAGGGTGGAAGAGACCCAGTACTTC. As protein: CASSLVDRVEETQYF.

CDR3 DNA: TGTGCCAGCAGCATGGGACAGAATCTCTACAATGAGCAGTTCTTC. As protein: CASSMGQNLYNEQFF. V gene TRBV7-2 combines with J gene TRBJ2-1; TRBD1 aligns across 7 bases. J lost 3 bases, V lost 5 bases, and 7 bases had no gene match. The germline V gene encodes CDR1 SGHTA and CDR2 FQGNSA. CDR3 length: 15 amino acids.

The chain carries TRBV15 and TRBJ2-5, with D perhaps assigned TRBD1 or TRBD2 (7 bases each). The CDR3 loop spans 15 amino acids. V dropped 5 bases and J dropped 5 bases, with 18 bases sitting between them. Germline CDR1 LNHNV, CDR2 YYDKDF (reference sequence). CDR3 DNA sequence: TGTGCCACCAGCCCAGGGGGGAGGGTACGGGAGACCCAGTACTTC. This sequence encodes CATSPGGRVRETQYF.

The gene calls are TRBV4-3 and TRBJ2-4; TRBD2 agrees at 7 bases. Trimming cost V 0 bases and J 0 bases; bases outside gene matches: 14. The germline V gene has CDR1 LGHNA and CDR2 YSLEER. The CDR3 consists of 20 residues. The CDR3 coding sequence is TGCGCCAGCAGCCAAGATTCCGGGAGGAGTTTCCGCCTAGCCAAAAACATTCAGTACTTC. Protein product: CASSQDSGRSFRLAKNIQYF.

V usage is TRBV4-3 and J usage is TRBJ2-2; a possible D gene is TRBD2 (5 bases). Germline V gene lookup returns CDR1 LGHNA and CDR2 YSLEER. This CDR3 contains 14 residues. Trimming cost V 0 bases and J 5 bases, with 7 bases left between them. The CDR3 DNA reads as TGCGCCAGCAGCCAAGAGGGAGTGACCGGGGAGCTGTTTTTT. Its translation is CASSQEGVTGELFF.